The 30 T cell receptor beta chains given below trace back to one sample, sequenced in a study of beta chain features in type 1 diabetes (dated by TCRdb to 2016 to 2018). What the work shows at the level of the full study, not this receptor alone: In all four CD4+ subsets, TCRB CDR3 length was moderately but significantly shorter in type 1 diabetes patients.

No antigens are known for them. The library was built by means of the immunoSEQ multiplex PCR assay. The High Capacity cDNA Reverse Transcription Kit was used to reverse transcribe all of the isolated RNA, meaning that expressed TCRB transcripts were what got sequenced. As stored in TCRdb, this immuneACCESS dataset retains in-frame rearrangements with V and J assigned. A fraction of the clones does not appear; measured against another copy, unresolved V genes explain less than half of the discrepancy, and the remainder lacks a known reason. For this sample the table gives a few hundred thousand clones, of which less than 15% were detected only once. Together, the top ten hold roughly 0.015% of the sample. The specimen was naive CD4+ T cells from blood. This specimen's cell subset or site label, interpreted: true naive CD4+ T cells. These receptor sequences come from a woman aged 18 to 35 with type 1 diabetes.

This clone was seen a few times. This chain uses TRBV30 with TRBJ1-3, with TRBD1 matching 7 bases. Germline V lookup: CDR1 GTSNPN, CDR2 SVGIG (reference sequence). Unmatched junction bases numbered 3, after V lost 4 bases and J lost 0 bases. The CDR3 has 14 amino acids. CDR3 amino acids: CAWNTGVSGNTIYF. In DNA form, the CDR3 reads TGTGCCTGGAATACAGGGGTCTCTGGAAACACCATATATTTT.

This clone was found a few times. The chain links TRBV11-2 to TRBJ2-1; 10 bases are shared with TRBD1. CDR3 length equals 14 residues. The trim removed 5 bases at V and 9 bases at J, leaving 7 bases unmatched. The germline gives CDR1 SGHAT, CDR2 FQNNGV. The CDR3 region has the DNA TGTGCCAGCAGCCCAGACAGGGGGCATGGTGAGCAGTTCTTC. It yields the protein CASSPDRGHGEQFF.

This clone was seen a handful of times. The V call is TRBV30, the J call TRBJ1-2; D is uncertain. V lost 2 bases to trimming and J lost 5 bases, with 21 bases between them. This CDR3 spans 16 amino acids. Germline V gene data show CDR1 as GTSNPN and CDR2 as SVGIG (reference sequence). The CDR3 sequence: CAWSTSPTPLSYGYTF. The CDR3 DNA reads TGTGCCTGGAGTACCTCCCCGACACCCCTGTCGTATGGCTACACCTTC.

This clone was found a few times. The V gene is TRBV5-1, the J gene TRBJ2-5, with 8 bases identical to TRBD1. Germline V CDR1 and CDR2: SGHRS, YFSETQ. Losses at the gene ends were 4 bases for V and 5 bases for J; bases not matched to a gene: 10. The CDR3 is 15 residues long. Written as DNA, the CDR3 is TGCGCCAGCAGCCCGGGACAGGCCGTCCGGGAGACCCAGTACTTC. Residues: CASSPGQAVRETQYF.

This clone has only one observation. Being one base from a much bigger clone, this may be a read error. The chain combines TRBV9 with TRBJ2-5; unclear D gene. There are 12 residues in the CDR3. The ends were cut back, 3 bases at V and 0 bases at J, with 3 bases in the middle. Germline CDR1 reads SGDLS; CDR2 reads YYNGEE. The CDR3 is CASSAYQETQYF. Written as DNA, the CDR3 is TGTGCCAGCAGCGCATACCAAGAGACCCAGTACTTC.

This chain uses TRBV7-2 with TRBJ1-5, with D unresolved. The length of the CDR3 is 13 residues. V shed 0 bases and J shed 7 bases, with 7 bases lying between them. The germline V gene encodes CDR1 SGHTA and CDR2 FQGNSA. This chain's CDR3 is CASSLAESQPQHF. The CDR3 DNA reads as TGTGCCAGCAGCTTAGCAGAGTCGCAGCCCCAGCATTTT.

The chain has TRBV10-3 and TRBJ1-2, with D maybe TRBD1 (6 bases). This CDR3 has 14 amino acids. Trimming took off 4 bases at V and 4 bases at J, with 13 bases between the two ends. CDR1 is ENHRY, CDR2 SYGVKD, per germline. The CDR3 nucleotides are TGTGCCATCAGTGCCCCAACAGGGCGCTATGGCTACACCTTC. Amino acids: CAISAPTGRYGYTF.

J is TRBJ2-1 and V is TRBV5-1; TRBD2 agrees at 7 bases. This CDR3 is built from 16 residues. Germline V CDR1 and CDR2: SGHRS, YFSETQ. V was pared by 0 bases and J by 8 bases, with 11 bases of the junction left unmatched. The DNA for the CDR3 is TGCGCCAGCAGCTTGGCCGCGCCCGGGACTATGGATGAGCAGTTCTTC. This translates into CASSLAAPGTMDEQFF.

The CDR3 loop is CASSVAVLYNEQFF. The CDR3 DNA sequence: TGTGCCAGCAGCGTAGCGGTCCTCTACAATGAGCAGTTCTTC. The chain combines TRBV9 with TRBJ2-1; D call uncertain. CDR3 length equals 14 residues. CDR1 and CDR2 (germline): SGDLS, YYNGEE. V lost 0 bases to trimming and J lost 3 bases, with 7 bases between them.

The gene calls are TRBV27 and TRBJ2-6, with 9 bases matching TRBD1. V shed 3 bases and J 4 bases; nucleotides not matched to a gene: 7. This CDR3 spans 17 amino acids. Germline CDR1 reads MNHEY; CDR2 reads SMNVEV (reference sequence). The CDR3 region is CASSFRDRVPGANVLTF. CDR3 coding DNA: TGTGCCAGCAGTTTCCGGGACAGGGTCCCCGGGGCCAACGTCCTGACTTTC.

This clone was seen a handful of times. The chain couples TRBV29-1 to TRBJ2-5, with 7 bases that match TRBD2. Trimming took 5 bases from V and 5 from J; bases not matched to a gene: 8. The CDR3 consists of 13 residues. Germline values: CDR1 SQVTM, CDR2 ANQGSEA. CDR3 amino acids: CSVSWAGAETQYF. The CDR3 region has the DNA TGCAGCGTTAGTTGGGCGGGAGCGGAGACCCAGTACTTC. The full variable domain, in which reference TRBV29-1 and TRBJ2-5 provide the parts outside the CDR3, is SAVISQKPSRDICQRGTSLTIQCQVDSQVTMMFWYRQQPGQSLTLIATANQGSEATYESGFVIDKFPISRPNLTFSTLTVSNMSPEDSSIYLCSVSWAGAETQYFGPGTRLLVL.

Only a few counts were recorded for this clone. The chain couples TRBV29-1 to TRBJ2-3; TRBD1 agrees at 10 bases. J gave up 7 bases and V 3 bases, and 10 bases lay outside the gene matches. CDR1 and CDR2 (germline): SQVTM, ANQGSEA. The CDR3 totals 15 residues. The CDR3 nucleotides read TGCAGCGTTGACGTTTTGGGACAGGGGAAATATACGCAGTATTTT. Residues: CSVDVLGQGKYTQYF.

This clone has only a few counts. The chain carries TRBV21-1 and TRBJ2-7; TRBD1, the table's D call, lacks a check against the DNA. TRBV21-1 is termed a pseudogene. This CDR3 is 15 amino acids long. The CDR3 is CASSKDVGQNYEQYV. The CDR3 region has the DNA TGTGCCAGCAGCAAAGATGTAGGACAGAACTACGAGCAGTACGTC.

This clone was seen a few times. The chain is built from TRBV18 and TRBJ2-3, with D possibly TRBD1 on 5 matching bases. CDR3 length: 13 amino acids. Germline V gene sequence: CDR1 KGHSH, CDR2 LQKENI. With 5 bases removed from V and 2 bases from J, the gap between germline ends came to 8 bases. CDR3 loop: CASSEQDTDTQYF. The CDR3 DNA sequence: TGTGCCAGCTCAGAACAGGACACAGATACGCAGTATTTT.

This sequence joins TRBV29-1 and TRBJ2-4; 11 bases align to TRBD2. The CDR3 is made up of 16 amino acids. Germline CDR1 SQVTM, CDR2 ANQGSEA. The V and J ends lost 3 bases and 9 bases, in that order; junction bases with no gene match: 13. CDR3 in amino acids: CSVEGLAEGPVGIQYF. In nucleotides, the CDR3 is TGCAGCGTTGAGGGACTAGCGGAGGGCCCCGTTGGCATTCAGTACTTC.

This clone was seen only a few times. This sequence joins TRBV6-6 and TRBJ2-4; 7 nucleotides align to TRBD2. The CDR3 is made up of 14 amino acids. Germline-derived CDR1 and CDR2 are MNHNY and SVGAGI (reference sequence). Losses at the gene ends were 3 bases for V and 7 bases for J; bases not matched to a gene: 6. The CDR3 region has the DNA TGTGCCAGCAGTTATGGGAGGGCGGCTAACATTCAGTACTTC. This sequence encodes CASSYGRAANIQYF.

A few counts support this clone. The genes are TRBV11-2 and TRBJ2-6; D is perhaps TRBD1 (6 bases). Germline-derived CDR1 and CDR2 are SGHAT and FQNNGV. The CDR3 is made up of 15 amino acids. Between the trimmed V and J ends, which lost 4 bases and 4 bases, there was a span of 11 bases. The CDR3 spells CASSSPGVGANVLTF. The CDR3 region has the DNA TGTGCCAGCAGCTCCCCAGGGGTCGGGGCCAACGTCCTGACTTTC.

The chain is built from TRBV6-1 and TRBJ2-7, with a weak D call TRBD1 (6 bases). Trimming removed 6 bases from V and 3 bases from J, with 15 bases in between. The germline CDR1 and CDR2 sequences are MNHNS and SASEGT. The CDR3 runs to 14 residues. The CDR3 DNA sequence: TGTGCCAGCAGCGTGGGACATAGTGTCTACGAGCAGTACTTC. This gives the protein CASSVGHSVYEQYF.

This clone was recorded a few times. The gene calls are TRBV7-9 and TRBJ2-2; TRBD2 is a possible D gene (5 bases). The V gene lost 1 base and the J gene lost 4 bases, with 7 bases spanning the gap. Germline loops: CDR1 SEHNR, CDR2 FQNEAQ (reference sequence). CDR3 length: 14 amino acids. This CDR3 is CASSLGGSTGELFF. CDR3 bases: TGTGCCAGCAGCTTAGGAGGGTCCACCGGGGAGCTGTTTTTT.

V is TRBV11-2 and J is TRBJ2-1, with D possibly TRBD2 on 6 matching bases. Germline V CDR1 and CDR2: SGHAT, FQNNGV. Trimming took 5 bases from V and 7 from J, leaving 18 bases between them. This CDR3 has 15 amino acids. In nucleotides, the CDR3 is TGTGCCAGCAGCCTCGGGAGCAGTTGGTCAAATGAGCAGTTCTTC. This codes for CASSLGSSWSNEQFF.

V gene TRBV10-3 combines with J gene TRBJ1-1, with D perhaps matching TRBD1 (6 bases). Germline CDR1 ENHRY, CDR2 SYGVKD. CDR3 length: 13 residues. Trimming left V 10 bases short and J 5 bases short, with 17 bases between. The CDR3 sequence: CASNTGLGTEAFF. As DNA, the CDR3 is TGTGCCAGCAATACAGGGTTGGGGACTGAAGCTTTCTTT.

The chain employs TRBV2 and TRBJ1-2; D remains unclear. Trimming left V 7 bases short and J 4 bases short, with 10 bases between. Germline V gives CDR1 SNHLY, CDR2 FYNNEI. This CDR3 has 12 amino acids. The CDR3 sequence is CASTVESYGYTF. The CDR3 DNA is TGTGCCAGCACCGTGGAGAGCTATGGCTACACCTTC.

The chain uses TRBV7-7 and TRBJ2-3, with 9 bases aligning to TRBD2. Germline V CDR1 and CDR2: SSHAT, FNYEAQ (reference sequence). The CDR3 covers 15 residues. Losses at the gene ends were 3 bases for V and 4 bases for J; bases not matched to a gene: 5. This CDR3 is CASSLGGRASDTQYF. CDR3 in DNA: TGTGCCAGCAGCTTGGGCGGGAGGGCCTCAGATACGCAGTATTTT.

The chain is built from TRBV11-2 and TRBJ2-5, with TRBD1 identical over 7 bases. Germline values: CDR1 SGHAT, CDR2 FQNNGV. CDR3 length equals 14 residues. V lost 8 bases, J lost 3 bases, and 9 bases stayed unmatched. In nucleotides, the CDR3 is TGTGCCAGCCAGGACAGGACCAGAGAAGAGACCCAGTACTTC. As protein: CASQDRTREETQYF.

In this sample, this clone turned up a few times. The V and J genes are TRBV18 and TRBJ2-7; 10 nucleotides agree with TRBD1. The CDR3 runs 12 residues. In germline, CDR1 is KGHSH, CDR2 LQKENI. The CDR3 sequence: CASSPGQGNQVV. Here the CDR3 DNA reads TGTGCCAGCTCACCGGGACAGGGGAACCAGGTCGTC.

This clone was seen a handful of times. The V and J genes are TRBV30 and TRBJ2-7; D uncertain. Germline CDR1 reads GTSNPN; CDR2 reads SVGIG (reference sequence). The germline V and J ends were trimmed by 6 bases and 3 bases, with 9 bases remaining between them. This CDR3 comprises 11 residues. CDR3 sequence (DNA): TGTGCCTGCACGACGGGCTACGAGCAGTACTTC. Translating it yields CACTTGYEQYF.

The chain is built from TRBV29-1 and TRBJ1-2; D gene uncertain. The CDR3 length is 15 residues. From germline, CDR1 is SQVTM and CDR2 ANQGSEA. Trimming left V 6 bases short and J 4 bases short, with 21 bases between. The CDR3 is CSVLIVSTDLYGYTF. CDR3 bases: TGCAGCGTCCTTATTGTGTCTACAGACCTCTATGGCTACACCTTC.

This clone was seen more than once but under ten times. The V call is TRBV28, the J call TRBJ1-2; a weak D match, TRBD1 (5 bases). From germline, CDR1 is MDHEN and CDR2 SYDVKM. The V end was cut by 4 bases, the J end by 8 bases, with 20 bases between. The CDR3 extends over 15 amino acids. CDR3 region: CASSSRSGGGRGYTF. For the CDR3, the DNA is TGTGCCAGCAGTTCAAGATCCGGGGGAGGTCGGGGCTACACCTTC.

The genes are TRBV7-9 and TRBJ1-1; D perhaps matches TRBD1 (6 bases). V dropped 1 base and J dropped 0 bases, with 15 bases sitting between them. The germline V gene has CDR1 SEHNR and CDR2 FQNEAQ (reference sequence). This CDR3 contains 17 residues. Here the CDR3 reads CASSLGAGDLMNTEAFF. For the CDR3, the DNA is TGTGCCAGCAGCTTAGGGGCAGGGGACCTAATGAACACTGAAGCTTTCTTT.

This clone occurred a few times. DNA for the CDR3: TGTGCCAGCAGCATGGGACTAGCGGGGTACAATGAGCAGTTCTTC. Its protein is CASSMGLAGYNEQFF. The V and J genes are TRBV2 and TRBJ2-1; 13 bases fit TRBD2. V shed 6 bases, J shed 4 bases, and the junction held 3 bases outside the gene matches. The CDR3 loop spans 15 amino acids. CDR1 is SNHLY and CDR2 is FYNNEI in the germline V gene.